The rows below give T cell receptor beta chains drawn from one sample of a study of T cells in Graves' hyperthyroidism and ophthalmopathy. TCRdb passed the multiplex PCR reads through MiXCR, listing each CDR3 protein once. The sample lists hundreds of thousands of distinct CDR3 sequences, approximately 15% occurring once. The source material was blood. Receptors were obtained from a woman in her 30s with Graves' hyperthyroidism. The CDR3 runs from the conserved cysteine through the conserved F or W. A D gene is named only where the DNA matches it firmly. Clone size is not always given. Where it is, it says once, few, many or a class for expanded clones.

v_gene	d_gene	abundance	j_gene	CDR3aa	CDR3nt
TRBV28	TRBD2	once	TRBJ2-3	CASSFGTSKVFTDTQYF	TGTGCCAGCAGTTTTGGGACTAGTAAGGTATTCACAGATACGCAGTATTTT
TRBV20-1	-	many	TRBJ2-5	CSASDEEETQYF	TGCAGTGCTAGCGACGAGGAGGAGACCCAGTACTTC
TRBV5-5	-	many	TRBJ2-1	CASSLLPPYSSYNEQFF	TGTGCCAGCAGCTTGCTTCCCCCCTACAGCTCCTACAATGAGCAGTTCTTC
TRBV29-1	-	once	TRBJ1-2	CSVEGTDRYGYTF	TGCAGCGTTGAGGGAACGGACCGCTATGGCTACACCTTC
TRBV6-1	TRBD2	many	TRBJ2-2	CASSGLAGGIGELFF	TGTGCCAGCAGCGGACTAGCGGGAGGAATCGGGGAGCTGTTTTTT
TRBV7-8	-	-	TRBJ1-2	CASSLAQVGAPQPFYGYTF	TGTGCCAGCAGCTTAGCGCAGGTGGGGGCCCCCCAACCTTTCTATGGCTACACCTTC
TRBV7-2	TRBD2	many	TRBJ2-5	CASSLALAGGGTQYF	TGTGCCAGCAGCTTAGCTCTAGCGGGAGGTGGGACCCAGTACTTC
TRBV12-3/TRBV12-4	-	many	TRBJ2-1	CASSLYNEQFF	TGTGCCAGCAGCCTCTACAATGAGCAGTTCTTC
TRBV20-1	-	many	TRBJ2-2	CSATREAAGELFF	TGCAGTGCCACTAGAGAGGCGGCCGGGGAGCTGTTTTTT
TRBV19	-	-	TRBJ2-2	CASTGGYTGELFF	TGTGCCAGTACCGGGGGCTACACCGGGGAGCTGTTTTTT
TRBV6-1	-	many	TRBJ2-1	CATGGGKATGEQFF	TGTGCCACCGGGGGCGGAAAAGCAACTGGTGAGCAGTTCTTC
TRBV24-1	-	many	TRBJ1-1	CATSDSSGAGTEAFF	TGTGCCACCAGTGATTCCTCGGGGGCGGGCACTGAAGCTTTCTTT
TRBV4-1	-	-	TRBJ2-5	CASSQVGGRETQYF	TGCGCCAGCAGCCAAGTCGGTGGCCGAGAGACCCAGTACTTC
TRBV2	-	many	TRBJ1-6	CASRTADSPLHF	TGTGCCAGCCGGACAGCCGATTCACCCCTCCACTTT